The clone carrying this TCR beta chain has ten or more counts. The data belong to a study of regulatory T cells in long-lasting Graves disease. The V segment lost 1 base and the J segment 7 bases; nucleotides outside the gene matches: 5. CDR1 MNHEY and CDR2 SVGAGI come from the germline V gene. The CDR3 length is 15 residues. Libraries of TCR beta came from iRepertoire HTBI primers plus Arm-PCR of CDR3 regions. TCRdb processed the multiplex PCR reads anew with MiXCR; each CDR3 protein has one entry. The table lists over 500,000 distinct CDR3 sequences, about 16% of them singletons. Time point of the sample: newly diagnosed GD, antithyroid drugs for less than 3 months. Generation of the TCR library employed RNA extracted from PBMCs. These data also formed part of another study, on T cells in Graves' hyperthyroidism and ophthalmopathy.

This TCR was recovered from a man between 18 and 35 years old with Graves disease. Sequenced material: peripheral blood mononuclear cells (PBMCs), taken at new diagnosis, from a patient treated with antithyroid drugs. The rearrangement links TRBV6-5 to TRBJ2-7; 12 bases are a match to TRBD1. CDR3 sequence: CASSYLGQGAQEQYF. The CDR3, as DNA: TGTGCCAGCAGTTACTTGGGACAGGGGGCGCAGGAGCAGTACTTC.